The present entry profiles one T cell receptor (beta chain) with its context. Antigen specificity is unknown. The V and J ends lost 3 bases and 5 bases respectively, with 13 bases between them. CDR3 length: 14 amino acids. Germline V CDR1 and CDR2: LGHNA, YSLEER. Only in-frame clones appear in the TCRdb table, and some are missing; sequencing was by immunoSEQ multiplex PCR. The sample records about 19,000 clones, about four fifths being singletons. The data were taken from a study of OX40 agonist ivuxolimab in advanced cancers. Study summary: In this cohort, patients received ivuxolimab, an agonistic anti-OX40 (CD134) antibody. Three individuals attained partial responses, comprising one hepatocellular carcinoma case and two cutaneous melanoma cases.

General study results and limits: At 0.1 to 3.0 mg/kg, clonal expansion of CD4+ and CD8+ blood T cells had occurred by week 6. Antigen specificity was not determined for the expanded peripheral T cells.

The chain combines TRBV4-3 with TRBJ1-2; D not resolved. This receptor was obtained from an adult with an advanced solid tumor such as melanoma, head and neck, liver or kidney cancer. This sample comprised CD4+ or CD8+ T cells sorted from blood, obtained in a trial of the OX40 agonist ivuxolimab. CDR3 DNA: TGCGCCAGCAGCCAGACTACAGAGGGATATGGCTACACCTTC. Protein: CASSQTTEGYGYTF.